Listed here is a single T cell receptor (beta chain). Germline CDR1 reads MNHNY; CDR2 reads SVGAGI (reference sequence). The CDR3 totals 14 residues. Unmatched junction bases numbered 1, after V lost 0 bases and J lost 8 bases. The data were obtained in a study of blood T cell repertoires in COVID-19. Whole-study context: Samples taken during acute and convalescent COVID-19 were collected in the United States, Italy and Spain. Sources were T cells, B-cell-depleted T cells, or PBMCs; the material itself was cDNA or gDNA.

As originally analysed: Nucleated cell number was recorded as an estimate derived from reference gene primer amplification. Profiled with immunoSEQ multiplex PCR; TCRdb holds only in-frame clones, not every one. The V and J calls and clone size were taken over from that table, and D and trimming were inferred from the DNA. Here the sample spans around 100,000 clones, approximately 62% being singletons. Sequences were obtained from peripheral blood. This chain joins TRBV6-6 and TRBJ2-1; TRBD2 agrees at 10 bases. The TCR comes from a man aged 80 or over with acute or convalescent COVID-19. The CDR3 loop is CASSYSGLAYEQFF. The CDR3 region has the DNA TGTGCCAGCAGTTACTCGGGACTAGCGTATGAGCAGTTCTTC.